The T cell receptor beta chain under discussion was sequenced for a study of blood T cell repertoires in COVID-19. The overall study: Collection of acute and convalescent COVID-19 samples took place in the United States, Italy and Spain.

The CDR3 is 12 amino acids. Germline assignment: CDR1 WSHSY and CDR2 SAAADI. V gave up 7 bases and J gave up 4 bases, with 10 bases separating them. Symptom resolution, clearance, or two negative PCRs marked donors in Cohort 3 as recovered. The protocol was immunoSEQ multiplex PCR, while the TCRdb copy is restricted to in-frame clones and leaves out a portion. The table includes a few hundred thousand clones, around 84% detected once. This TCR was sampled from a woman aged 18-30 years who had recovered from COVID-19. The J gene is TRBJ1-1, the V gene TRBV10-2; D is ambiguous. Material: PBMCs or T cells enriched from blood (not recorded which). The DNA of the CDR3 is TGCGCCAGCAAGCGGTCGGGCACTGAAGCTTTCTTT. Translating it yields CASKRSGTEAFF.